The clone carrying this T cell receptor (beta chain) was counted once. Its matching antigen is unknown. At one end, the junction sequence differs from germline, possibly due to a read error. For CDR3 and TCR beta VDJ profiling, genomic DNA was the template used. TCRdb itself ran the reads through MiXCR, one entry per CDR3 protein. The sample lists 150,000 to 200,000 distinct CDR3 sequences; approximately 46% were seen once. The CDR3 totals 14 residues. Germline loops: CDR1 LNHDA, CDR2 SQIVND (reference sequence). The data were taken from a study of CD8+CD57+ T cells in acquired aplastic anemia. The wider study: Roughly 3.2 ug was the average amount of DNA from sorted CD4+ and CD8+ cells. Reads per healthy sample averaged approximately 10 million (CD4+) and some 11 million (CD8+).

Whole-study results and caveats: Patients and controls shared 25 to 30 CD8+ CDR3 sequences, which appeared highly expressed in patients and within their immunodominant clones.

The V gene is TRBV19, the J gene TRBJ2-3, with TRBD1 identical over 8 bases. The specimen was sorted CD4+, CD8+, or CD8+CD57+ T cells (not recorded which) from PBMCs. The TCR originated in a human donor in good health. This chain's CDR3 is CASSLGQGGDTQCF. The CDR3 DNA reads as TGTGCCAGTAGTCTCGGACAGGGTGGAGATACGCAGTGTTTT. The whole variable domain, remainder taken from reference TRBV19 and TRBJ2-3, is DGGITQSPKYLFRKEGQNVTLSCEQNLNHDAMYWYRQDPGQGLRLIYYSQIVNDFQKGDIAEGYSVSREKKESFPLTVTSAQKNPTAFYLCASSLGQGGDTQCFGPGTRLTVL.